Following are 18 T cell receptor beta chains from one sample sequenced in a study of T cell responses to AZD1222 COVID-19 vaccine. The protocol was immunoSEQ multiplex PCR, while the TCRdb copy is restricted to in-frame clones and leaves out a portion. The sample records 90,000 to 120,000 clones, around 92% being singletons. The starting material was peripheral blood, obtained on day 0 of AZD1222 vaccination. These receptors originate from an adult in good health.

This chain joins TRBV19 and TRBJ1-2, with TRBD1 as a possible D gene (6 bases). The CDR3 consists of 15 residues. CDR1 is LNHDA, CDR2 SQIVND, per germline (reference sequence). Trimming took off 7 bases at V and 3 bases at J, with 18 bases between the two ends. This CDR3 reads CASKGQLLGDYGYTF. In nucleotides, the CDR3 is TGTGCCAGTAAAGGACAGCTCCTGGGGGACTATGGCTACACCTTC.

V usage is TRBV28 and J usage is TRBJ2-7; D is undetermined. CDR3 size: 14 residues. Germline V gives CDR1 MDHEN, CDR2 SYDVKM. V was cut by 5 bases and J by 1 base, with 12 bases left in between. CDR3 amino acids: CASSPIGLSYEQYF. In DNA, the CDR3 is TGTGCCAGCAGTCCTATCGGTTTATCCTACGAGCAGTACTTC.

This chain uses TRBV2 with TRBJ1-3; a possible D gene is TRBD1 (6 bases). CDR1 is SNHLY and CDR2 is FYNNEI in the germline V gene. V lost 5 bases to trimming and J lost 6 bases, with 17 bases between them. This CDR3 region has 15 residues. The DNA for the CDR3 is TGTGCCAGCAGTTTAAAAGACAGGACGCAAAACACCATATATTTT. Amino acid sequence: CASSLKDRTQNTIYF.

The chain carries TRBV4-3 and TRBJ2-6; TRBD2 is a possible D gene (6 bases). The CDR3 totals 15 residues. CDR1 and CDR2 (germline): LGHNA, YSLEER. Deletions cut 4 bases from V and 2 bases from J, with 9 bases between. CDR3 nucleotides: TGCGCCAGCAGCCCCGGGGGTACTGGGGCCAACGTCCTGACTTTC. Translating gives CASSPGGTGANVLTF.

The genes are TRBV29-1 and TRBJ2-3; TRBD2 agrees at 8 bases. Germline values: CDR1 SQVTM, CDR2 ANQGSEA. The V segment lost 6 bases and the J segment 4 bases; nucleotides outside the gene matches: 9. The CDR3 is made up of 14 amino acids. CDR3 sequence reads: CSVKLAAGADTQYF. The CDR3 DNA is TGCAGCGTCAAACTAGCGGCGGGGGCAGATACGCAGTATTTT.

The chain couples TRBV7-2 to TRBJ1-4; D gene ambiguous. The CDR3 consists of 14 residues. Germline V lookup: CDR1 SGHTA, CDR2 FQGNSA. Trimming shortened V by 6 bases and J by 0 bases, and 8 bases separated the two germline ends. In DNA, the CDR3 is TGTGCCAGCAGTCTCATTGCAACTAATGAAAAACTGTTTTTT. Its protein product is CASSLIATNEKLFF.

V is TRBV19 and J is TRBJ2-7; 7 nucleotides line up with TRBD1. CDR1 LNHDA and CDR2 SQIVND come from the germline V gene (reference sequence). The V segment lost 6 bases and the J segment 1 base; nucleotides outside the gene matches: 6. This CDR3 is 14 amino acids long. Here the CDR3 DNA reads TGTGCCAGTAGAGACAGGGTGAGTTCCTACGAGCAGTACTTC. This sequence encodes CASRDRVSSYEQYF.

This chain links TRBV12-3 or TRBV12-4 with TRBJ1-2; perhaps TRBD1 as D (5 bases). V was pared by 3 bases and J by 6 bases, with 11 bases between. The CDR3 covers 13 residues. The DNA for the CDR3 is TGTGCCAGCAGTTTCCGGGAAGGGGATGGCTACACCTTC. Translation gives CASSFREGDGYTF.

This clone was seen just once. This CDR3 is CASTRPGHGETQYF. The CDR3 DNA is TGTGCCAGTACTCGTCCGGGACATGGGGAGACCCAGTACTTC. The chain employs TRBV19 and TRBJ2-5; possibly TRBD1 for D (6 bases). The V end lost 7 bases, the J end lost 5 bases, and 17 bases lay between the germline ends. CDR1 LNHDA and CDR2 SQIVND come from the germline V gene (reference sequence). The CDR3 is 14 residues long.

This clone was counted between two and nine times. This chain joins TRBV20-1 and TRBJ2-5; D is undetermined. V lost 4 bases, J lost 2 bases, and 5 bases lay in between. CDR1 and CDR2 from the germline V gene are DFQATT and SNEGSKA (reference sequence). This CDR3 is built from 11 residues. The CDR3 loop is CSAMGQETQYF. CDR3 DNA: TGCAGTGCTATGGGGCAAGAGACCCAGTACTTC.

In this sample, this clone turned up a few times. This chain connects TRBV4-1 to TRBJ1-1, with 9 positions matching TRBD1. The V segment lost 6 bases and the J segment 11 bases; nucleotides outside the gene matches: 16. Germline V CDR1 and CDR2: MGHRA, YSYEKL. This CDR3 is 15 amino acids long. The CDR3 spells CASRQTGGGQYGAFF. The CDR3 DNA reads as TGCGCCAGCAGGCAGACAGGGGGTGGGCAATATGGGGCTTTCTTT.

This rearrangement joins TRBV11-3 to TRBJ2-7; a possible D gene is TRBD1 (5 bases). This CDR3 spans 15 amino acids. The germline V gene has CDR1 SGHNT and CDR2 YENEEA. Between the trimmed V and J ends, which lost 3 bases and 0 bases, there was a span of 12 bases. CDR3 protein: CASSLPGLRSYEQYF. The CDR3 bases are TGTGCCAGCAGCTTGCCAGGGTTACGCTCCTACGAGCAGTACTTC.

V and J are TRBV11-2 and TRBJ2-5; D is undetermined. Trimming removed 5 bases at V and 5 bases at J, with 6 bases between. Germline CDR1 reads SGHAT; CDR2 reads FQNNGV. The CDR3 consists of 11 residues. Written as DNA, the CDR3 is TGTGCCAGCAGCCAAGGGGAGACCCAGTACTTC. Translating gives CASSQGETQYF. The full variable domain, its missing parts supplied by reference TRBV11-2 and TRBJ2-5, is EAGVAQSPRYKIIEKRQSVAFWCNPISGHATLYWYQQILGQGPKLLIQFQNNGVVDDSQLPKDRFSAERLKGVDSTLKIQPAKLEDSAVYLCASSQGETQYFGPGTRLLVL.

V gene TRBV9 combines with J gene TRBJ2-1, with D unclear. With 3 bases removed from V and 0 bases from J, the gap between germline ends came to 7 bases. This CDR3 is built from 14 residues. CDR1 SGDLS and CDR2 YYNGEE come from the germline V gene. The CDR3 region is CASSEGSSYNEQFF. The CDR3 DNA follows: TGTGCCAGCAGCGAGGGAAGCTCCTACAATGAGCAGTTCTTC.

This clone was seen only once. The rearrangement uses TRBV28 and TRBJ1-3, with D maybe TRBD1 (6 bases). The CDR3 runs 15 residues. Germline V gives CDR1 MDHEN, CDR2 SYDVKM. Trimming took 3 bases from V and 10 from J, leaving 19 bases between them. CDR3 sequence: CASSLSWAFRGTIYF. The CDR3 DNA follows: TGTGCCAGCAGTTTGAGTTGGGCCTTTAGGGGGACCATATATTTT.

The CDR3 bases are TGTGCCAGCAGCCAACCAGGTGGTCAGCCCCAGCATTTT. This sequence encodes CASSQPGGQPQHF. The chain combines TRBV7-2 with TRBJ1-5; D gene unclear. V lost 5 bases, J lost 6 bases, and 11 bases lay in between. The CDR3 is 13 residues long. Germline-derived CDR1 and CDR2 are SGHTA and FQGNSA. The whole variable domain, remainder taken from reference TRBV7-2 and TRBJ1-5, is GAGVSQSPSNKVTEKGKDVELRCDPISGHTALYWYRQSLGQGLEFLIYFQGNSAPDKSGLPSDRFSAERTGGSVSTLTIQRTQQEDSAVYLCASSQPGGQPQHFGDGTRLSIL.

CDR3 sequence reads: CASSQRRQGQETQYF. CDR3 in DNA: TGTGCCAGCAGCCAACGACGACAGGGTCAAGAGACCCAGTACTTC. This chain joins TRBV4-2 and TRBJ2-5; 7 nucleotides match TRBD1. Germline trimming cut 2 bases from V and 2 bases from J; bases unmatched to any gene: 5. Looked up from germline, CDR1 is LGHNA and CDR2 is YNFKEQ. The CDR3 consists of 15 residues.

V gene TRBV28 combines with J gene TRBJ1-3; no definite D call. Germline-derived CDR1 and CDR2 are MDHEN and SYDVKM. The CDR3 consists of 12 residues. Trimming stripped 9 bases from V and 4 bases from J, with 10 bases between. In DNA, the CDR3 is TGTGCCAGTAGGACGGGAGGAAACACCATATATTTT. It yields the protein CASRTGGNTIYF. Full variable domain (remainder filled in from reference TRBV28 and TRBJ1-3): DVKVTQSSRYLVKRTGEKVFLECVQDMDHENMFWYRQDPGLGLRLIYFSYDVKMKEKGDIPEGYSVSREKKERFSLILESASTNQTSMYLCASRTGGNTIYFGEGSWLTVV.